Listed below are T cell receptor beta chains from one sample, sequenced in a study of T cells expressing NK-cell markers. Reanalyzing the 5' RACE reads, TCRdb keeps one entry per CDR3 protein, without DNA. This repertoire includes about 260,000 distinct CDR3 sequences. The sample consisted of blood T cells: a sorted CD56 or NKG2C T cell subset, CD4+ or CD8+ T cells, or bulk PBMC T cells (not recorded which). These receptors were collected from a woman between 18 and 69 years old in good health. Both conserved end residues are part of each CDR3.

TRBJ2-3	TRBV7-2	CASRAGGRLSTDTQYF
TRBJ2-5	TRBV5-1	CASSFEAGRETQYF
TRBJ2-2	TRBV28	CASSFERPTTGELFF
TRBJ2-2	TRBV5-1	CASSVGHHTGELFF
TRBJ2-5	TRBV20-1	CSASDLPQETQYF
TRBJ1-2	TRBV29-1	CSADRDKGLDGYTF
TRBJ2-7	TRBV7-2	CASSLSGSGEQYF
TRBJ1-1	TRBV7-9	CASSSRANTEAFF
TRBJ2-7	TRBV7-2	CASSGIRSYEQYF
TRBJ1-5	TRBV20-1	CSASIINQPQHF
TRBJ1-1	TRBV18	CASSLGGGGNTEAFF
TRBJ2-3	TRBV20-1	CSARRRGLTDTQYF
TRBJ1-1	TRBV30	CASQRQGRTEAFF
TRBJ2-1	TRBV18	CASSPPSGVRDEQFF